This TCR beta chain is drawn from a study of T cell responses to AZD1222 COVID-19 vaccine. This CDR3 comprises 13 residues. V gave up 5 bases and J gave up 6 bases; unmatched junction bases: 6. The germline gives CDR1 SGHTA, CDR2 FQGNSA. Some clones are missing from TCRdb's copy, which holds only in-frame ones; the method was immunoSEQ multiplex PCR. The sample comprises 100,000 to 150,000 clones, over 75% of which are singletons, and 7.2% rests with the top ten. The source material was peripheral blood, sampled on day 0 of AZD1222 vaccination. The chain joins TRBV7-2 to TRBJ2-7, with 8 bases matching TRBD1. The sequence derives from an adult in good health. For the CDR3, the DNA is TGTGCCAGCAGCCCGGACAGGGTCCGCGAGCAGTACTTC. Its protein product is CASSPDRVREQYF. The whole variable domain, remainder taken from reference TRBV7-2 and TRBJ2-7, is GAGVSQSPSNKVTEKGKDVELRCDPISGHTALYWYRQSLGQGLEFLIYFQGNSAPDKSGLPSDRFSAERTGGSVSTLTIQRTQQEDSAVYLCASSPDRVREQYFGPGTRLTVT.